This T cell receptor (beta chain) was identified during a study of blood T cell repertoires in COVID-19. Overall study: Sites across the United States, Italy and Spain contributed samples from acute and convalescent COVID-19.

The V gene's germline CDR1 is DFQATT and CDR2 SNEGSKA (reference sequence). This CDR3 contains 14 residues. V was trimmed by 3 bases and J by 1 base, leaving 9 bases between them. Per the authors' pipeline: Researchers report that nucleated cell counts were estimated from reference gene primer amplification. Only in-frame clones appear in the TCRdb table, and some are missing; sequencing was by immunoSEQ multiplex PCR. The V and J calls and clone size were taken over from that table, and D and trimming were inferred from the DNA. Here the sample spans approximately 120,000 clones, roughly 88% being singletons.

Specimen: peripheral blood. This rearrangement joins TRBV20-1 to TRBJ2-2; D is ambiguous. This clonotype originated in a woman older than 75 with active or convalescent COVID-19. The CDR3 is CSASRILNTGELFF. CDR3 sequence (DNA): TGCAGTGCTAGTCGTATACTGAACACCGGGGAGCTGTTTTTT.